The TCR beta chain described here comes from a study of breast tumors, draining lymph nodes, adjacent tissues. One entry per CDR3 protein results from TCRdb running MiXCR on the multiplex PCR reads. The sample lists hundreds of thousands of distinct CDR3 sequences, roughly 30% occurring once. This clonotype was observed at least ten times. Its antigen remains unknown. Whole-study results and caveats: Tumor T cell lymph node origin was a supported hypothesis, not proven. Compared with lymph nodes, tumors were less diverse; compared with nontumor tissue, more. Compared with basal-like, luminal-like tumors shared significantly more repertoire with nontumor tissue.

Axillary draining lymph nodes of breast cancer patients supplied the node samples. The clonotype was recovered from a female donor with breast cancer. Some clones in this sample may be carry-over from other donors' samples. The source material was axillary lymph node tissue.

The CDR3 DNA reads TGTGCCAGCAGTCACCCCCACCGCAATCAGCCCCAGCATTTT. The encoded protein is CASSHPHRNQPQHF. The rearrangement joins TRBV6-2 or TRBV6-3 to TRBJ1-5; D call uncertain. Deletions cut 5 bases from V and 2 bases from J, with 10 bases between. This CDR3 region has 14 residues. Per germline, CDR1 MNHEY and CDR2 SVGEGT.